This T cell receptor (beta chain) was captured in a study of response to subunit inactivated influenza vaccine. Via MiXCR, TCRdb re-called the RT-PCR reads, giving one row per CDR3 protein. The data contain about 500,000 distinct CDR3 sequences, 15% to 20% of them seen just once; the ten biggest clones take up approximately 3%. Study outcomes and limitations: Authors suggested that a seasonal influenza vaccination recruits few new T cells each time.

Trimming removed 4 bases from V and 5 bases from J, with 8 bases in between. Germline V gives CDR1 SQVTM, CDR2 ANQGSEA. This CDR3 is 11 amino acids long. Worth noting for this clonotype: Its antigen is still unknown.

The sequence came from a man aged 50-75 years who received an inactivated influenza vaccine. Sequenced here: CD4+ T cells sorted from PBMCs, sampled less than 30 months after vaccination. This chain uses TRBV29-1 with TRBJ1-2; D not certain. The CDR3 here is CSVAGAYGYTF. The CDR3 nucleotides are TGCAGCGTTGCAGGCGCGTATGGCTACACCTTC.